This paragraph reports one TCR beta chain. This record belongs to a study of T cells in localized non-small cell lung cancer. The data were produced by immunoSEQ multiplex PCR, yet TCRdb's version contains in-frame clones alone and is incomplete. The table records 90,000 to 95,000 clones, approximately 91% of them present only once. The V end was cut by 5 bases, the J end by 5 bases, with 22 bases between. This CDR3 contains 16 residues. The V gene's germline CDR1 is SQVTM and CDR2 ANQGSEA. V is TRBV29-1 and J is TRBJ2-1, with a tentative D call TRBD2 (5 bases). This TCR came from a woman aged 35-75 years with stage II squamous cell lung carcinoma. The sequencing used PBMCs, collected before any cancer treatment. This CDR3 reads CSVPPTGSLAHNEQFF. The CDR3 region has the DNA TGCAGCGTTCCCCCTACGGGGTCACTCGCTCACAATGAGCAGTTCTTC.